Shown below are 11 T cell receptor beta chains from a single sample sequenced in a study of blood T cell repertoires in COVID-19 (TCRdb year 2020). The library came from the immunoSEQ multiplex PCR assay. TCRdb mirrors the immuneACCESS table, restricted to in-frame sequences. Some clones are absent from its copies; in checked studies, under half trace to an unresolved V gene, and the reason for the others is unknown. This sample has more than 120,000 clones in its table, and 75% to 90% of those were observed once. The top ten constitute around 3.9% of the sample. The sequenced sample was PBMCs or T cells enriched from blood (not recorded which). The receptors derive from a man aged 45-65 years in a cohort exposed to, infected with or recovered from COVID-19 (not recorded which).

This clone was seen more than once but under ten times. The CDR3 loop is CASSLEGQSNQPQHF. The CDR3 nucleotides are TGTGCCAGCAGCTTAGAGGGACAGAGCAATCAGCCCCAGCATTTT. The chain uses TRBV7-9 and TRBJ1-5; TRBD1 agrees at 7 bases. The germline gives CDR1 SEHNR, CDR2 FQNEAQ (reference sequence). Unmatched junction bases numbered 1, after V lost 1 base and J lost 1 base. The CDR3 totals 15 residues.

The chain carries TRBV5-1 and TRBJ1-1; D remains ambiguous. Germline V CDR1 and CDR2: SGHRS, YFSETQ. The CDR3 has 14 residues. Trimming cost V 4 bases and J 3 bases, with 13 bases left between them. CDR3 bases: TGCGCCAGCAGCCCCCGTGAGAGTGACACTGAAGCTTTCTTT. This gives the protein CASSPRESDTEAFF.

The chain has TRBV24-1 and TRBJ2-1; D gene uncertain. In germline, CDR1 is KGHDR, CDR2 SFDVKD. CDR3 length: 16 residues. Trimming took off 3 bases at V and 0 bases at J, with 11 bases between the two ends. This CDR3 is CATSDGGLSSYNEQFF. The CDR3 DNA sequence: TGTGCCACCAGTGATGGTGGGCTGAGCTCCTACAATGAGCAGTTCTTC.

The chain combines TRBV5-4 with TRBJ1-2, with 7 bases identical to TRBD1. This CDR3 region has 13 residues. J was trimmed by 5 bases and V by 4 bases; bases with no gene match: 5. Germline values: CDR1 SGHNT, CDR2 YYREEE (reference sequence). The CDR3 reads CASSGWTGYGYTF. CDR3 in DNA: TGTGCCAGCAGCGGGTGGACAGGATATGGCTACACCTTC.

The chain has TRBV10-3 and TRBJ2-7, with TRBD2 identical over 8 bases. Germline loops: CDR1 ENHRY, CDR2 SYGVKD. There are 13 residues in the CDR3. J lost 5 bases, V lost 9 bases, and 9 bases had no gene match. The CDR3 coding sequence is TGTGCCATAGGACTAGCTGAAGGGGACGAGCAGTACTTC. This sequence encodes CAIGLAEGDEQYF.

The chain is built from TRBV24-1 and TRBJ2-3; D perhaps matches TRBD1 (5 bases). CDR1 is KGHDR and CDR2 is SFDVKD in the germline V gene. V lost 10 bases and J lost 6, with 10 bases in between. The CDR3 totals 11 residues. The CDR3 DNA follows: TGTGCCACTTCTAGGGGTGATACGCAGTATTTT. The encoded protein is CATSRGDTQYF.

This sequence joins TRBV28 and TRBJ2-7; TRBD1 matches at 10 bases. V was clipped by 5 bases and J by 1 base; unmatched bases: 5. Per the germline V gene, CDR1 is MDHEN and CDR2 is SYDVKM. The CDR3 is 15 residues long. CDR3 amino acids: CASSPGTGASYEQYF. For the CDR3, the DNA is TGTGCCAGCAGTCCCGGGACAGGGGCTTCCTACGAGCAGTACTTC.

This clone occurred a few times. The chain joins TRBV9 to TRBJ2-3; TRBD1 matches 9 bases. The CDR3 is made up of 15 amino acids. From germline, CDR1 is SGDLS and CDR2 YYNGEE. The V segment lost 3 bases and the J segment 3 bases; nucleotides outside the gene matches: 5. The CDR3 region has the DNA TGTGCCAGCAGCGCCCCCGGGACAGGGACAGATACGCAGTATTTT. This sequence encodes CASSAPGTGTDTQYF.

The chain joins TRBV20-1 to TRBJ1-1; D is perhaps TRBD1 (6 bases). The CDR3 sequence is 11 residues long. V was trimmed by 2 bases and J by 11 bases, leaving 12 bases between them. Germline CDR1 DFQATT, CDR2 SNEGSKA (reference sequence). The CDR3 DNA sequence: TGCAGTGCTAGACCTGACAGGCTCGCTTTCTTT. Translated: CSARPDRLAFF.

This rearrangement joins TRBV7-3 to TRBJ1-3, with a weak D call TRBD1 (6 bases). The CDR3 has 16 residues. Germline values: CDR1 SGHTA, CDR2 FQGTGA. V lost 5 bases and J lost 0, with 14 bases in between. The CDR3 spells CASSEQGPDSGNTIYF. The CDR3 nucleotides read TGTGCCAGCAGCGAACAGGGCCCCGACTCTGGAAACACCATATATTTT.

This rearrangement joins TRBV28 to TRBJ2-1; 14 positions match TRBD2. Trimming took 5 bases from V and 7 from J; bases not matched to a gene: 13. The CDR3 is made up of 18 amino acids. CDR1 and CDR2 from the germline V gene are MDHEN and SYDVKM. The CDR3 reads CASSPFPAGTSGSNEQFF. The CDR3 DNA reads TGTGCCAGCAGTCCTTTTCCCGCCGGGACTAGCGGGAGTAATGAGCAGTTCTTC.